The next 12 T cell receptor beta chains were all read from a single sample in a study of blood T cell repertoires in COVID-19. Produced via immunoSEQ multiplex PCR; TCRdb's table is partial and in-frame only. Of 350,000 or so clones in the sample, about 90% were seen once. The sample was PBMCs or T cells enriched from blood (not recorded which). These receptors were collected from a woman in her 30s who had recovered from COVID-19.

CDR3 sequence reads: CASSPAGRNGNQPQHF. CDR3 nucleotide sequence: TGTGCCAGCTCACCAGCAGGGAGGAACGGCAATCAGCCCCAGCATTTT. J is TRBJ1-5 and V is TRBV18; TRBD1 is a possible D gene (5 bases). The V gene's germline CDR1 is KGHSH and CDR2 LQKENI. V lost 2 bases and J 2 bases, leaving 13 bases between the germline ends. The CDR3 loop spans 16 amino acids.

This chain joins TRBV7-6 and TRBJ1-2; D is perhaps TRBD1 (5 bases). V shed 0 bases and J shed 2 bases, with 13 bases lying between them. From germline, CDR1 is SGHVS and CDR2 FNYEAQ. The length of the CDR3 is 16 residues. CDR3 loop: CASSLATGFLNYGYTF. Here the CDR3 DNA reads TGTGCCAGCAGCTTAGCCACAGGTTTCTTAAACTATGGCTACACCTTC. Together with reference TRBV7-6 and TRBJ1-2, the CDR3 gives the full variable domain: GAGVSQSPRYKVTKRGQDVALRCDPISGHVSLYWYRQALGQGPEFLTYFNYEAQQDKSGLPNDRFSAERPEGSISTLTIQRTEQRDSAMYRCASSLATGFLNYGYTFGSGTRLTVV.

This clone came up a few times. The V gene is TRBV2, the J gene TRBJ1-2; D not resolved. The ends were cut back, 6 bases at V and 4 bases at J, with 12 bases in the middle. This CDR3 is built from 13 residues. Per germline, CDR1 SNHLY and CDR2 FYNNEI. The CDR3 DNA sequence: TGTGCCAGCAGGGAGGGAGTGGGCTATGGCTACACCTTC. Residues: CASREGVGYGYTF.

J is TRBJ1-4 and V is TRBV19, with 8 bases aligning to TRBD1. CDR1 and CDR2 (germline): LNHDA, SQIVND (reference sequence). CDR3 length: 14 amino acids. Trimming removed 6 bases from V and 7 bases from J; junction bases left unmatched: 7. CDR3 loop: CASSDRGRGEKLFF. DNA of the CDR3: TGTGCCAGTAGCGACAGGGGAAGAGGTGAAAAACTGTTTTTT.

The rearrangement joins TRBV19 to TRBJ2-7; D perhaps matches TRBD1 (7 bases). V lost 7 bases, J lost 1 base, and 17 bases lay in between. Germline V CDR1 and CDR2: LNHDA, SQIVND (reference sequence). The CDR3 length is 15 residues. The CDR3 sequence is CASTPVAGGSYEQYF. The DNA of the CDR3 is TGTGCCAGTACCCCGGTTGCAGGGGGGTCCTACGAGCAGTACTTC.

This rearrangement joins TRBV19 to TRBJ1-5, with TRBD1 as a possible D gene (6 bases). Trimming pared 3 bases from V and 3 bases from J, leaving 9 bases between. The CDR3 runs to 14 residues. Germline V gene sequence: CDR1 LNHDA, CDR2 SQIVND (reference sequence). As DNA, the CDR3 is TGTGCCAGTAGTATGAGGGGGTTCAATCAGCCCCAGCATTTT. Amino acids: CASSMRGFNQPQHF. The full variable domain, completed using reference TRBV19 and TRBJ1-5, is DGGITQSPKYLFRKEGQNVTLSCEQNLNHDAMYWYRQDPGQGLRLIYYSQIVNDFQKGDIAEGYSVSREKKESFPLTVTSAQKNPTAFYLCASSMRGFNQPQHFGDGTRLSIL.

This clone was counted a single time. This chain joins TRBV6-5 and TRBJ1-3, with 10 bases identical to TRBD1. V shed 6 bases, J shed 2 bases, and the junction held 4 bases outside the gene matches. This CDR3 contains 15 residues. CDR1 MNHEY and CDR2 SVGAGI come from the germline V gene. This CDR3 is CASSRGTGAGNTIYF. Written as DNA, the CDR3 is TGTGCCAGCAGCCGCGGGACAGGGGCTGGAAACACCATATATTTT.

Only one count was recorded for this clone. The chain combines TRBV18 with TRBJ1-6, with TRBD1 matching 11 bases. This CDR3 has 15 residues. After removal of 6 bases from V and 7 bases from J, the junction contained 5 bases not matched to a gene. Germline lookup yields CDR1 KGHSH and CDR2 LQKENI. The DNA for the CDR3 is TGTGCCAGCTCGTTCGGACAGGGGGCGAATTCACCCCTCCACTTT. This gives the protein CASSFGQGANSPLHF. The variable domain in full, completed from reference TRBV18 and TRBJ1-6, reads NAGVMQNPRHLVRRRGQEARLRCSPMKGHSHVYWYRQLPEEGLKFMVYLQKENIIDESGMPKERFSAEFPKEGPSILRIQQVVRGDSAAYFCASSFGQGANSPLHFGNGTRLTVT.

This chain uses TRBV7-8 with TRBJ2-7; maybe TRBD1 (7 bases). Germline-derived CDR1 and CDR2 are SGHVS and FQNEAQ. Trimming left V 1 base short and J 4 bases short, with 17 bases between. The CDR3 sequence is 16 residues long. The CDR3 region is CASSLVPTRGTYEQYF. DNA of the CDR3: TGTGCCAGCAGCTTAGTCCCGACCAGGGGGACTTACGAGCAGTACTTC.

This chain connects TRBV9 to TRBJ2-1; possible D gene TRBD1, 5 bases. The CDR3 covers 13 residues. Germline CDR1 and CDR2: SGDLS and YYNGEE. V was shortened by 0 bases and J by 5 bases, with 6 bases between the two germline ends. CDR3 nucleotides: TGTGCCAGCAGCGTAGCACAGGACAATGAGCAGTTCTTC. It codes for CASSVAQDNEQFF.

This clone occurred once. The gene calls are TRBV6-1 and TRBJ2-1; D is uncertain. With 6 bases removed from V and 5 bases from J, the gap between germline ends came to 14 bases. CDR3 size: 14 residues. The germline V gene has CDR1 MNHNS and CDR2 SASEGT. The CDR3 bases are TGTGCCAGCAGGAACCAGGTCTCTGACAATGAGCAGTTCTTC. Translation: CASRNQVSDNEQFF.

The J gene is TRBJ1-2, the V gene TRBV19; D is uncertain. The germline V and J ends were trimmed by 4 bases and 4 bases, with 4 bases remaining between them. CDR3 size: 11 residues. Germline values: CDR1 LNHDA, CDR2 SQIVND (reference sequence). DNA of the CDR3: TGTGCCAGTAGTAACTTCTATGGCTACACCTTC. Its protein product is CASSNFYGYTF.